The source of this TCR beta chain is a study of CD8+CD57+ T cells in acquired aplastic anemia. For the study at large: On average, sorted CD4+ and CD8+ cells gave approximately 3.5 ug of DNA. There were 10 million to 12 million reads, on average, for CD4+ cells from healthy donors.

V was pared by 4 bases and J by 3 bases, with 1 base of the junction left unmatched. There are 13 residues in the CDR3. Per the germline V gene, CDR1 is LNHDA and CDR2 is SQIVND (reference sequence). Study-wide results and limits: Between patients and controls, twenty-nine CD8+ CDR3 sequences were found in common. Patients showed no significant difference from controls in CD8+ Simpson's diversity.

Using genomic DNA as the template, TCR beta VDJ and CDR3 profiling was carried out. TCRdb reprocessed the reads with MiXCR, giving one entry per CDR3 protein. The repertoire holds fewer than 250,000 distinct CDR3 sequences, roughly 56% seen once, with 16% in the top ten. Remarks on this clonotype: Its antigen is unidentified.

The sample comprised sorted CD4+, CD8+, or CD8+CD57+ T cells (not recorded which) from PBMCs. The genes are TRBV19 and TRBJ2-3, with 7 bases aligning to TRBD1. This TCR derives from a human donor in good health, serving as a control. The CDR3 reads CASSTQGTDTQYF. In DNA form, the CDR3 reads TGTGCCAGTAGTACACAGGGGACAGATACGCAGTATTTT. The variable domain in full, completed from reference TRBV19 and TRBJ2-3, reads DGGITQSPKYLFRKEGQNVTLSCEQNLNHDAMYWYRQDPGQGLRLIYYSQIVNDFQKGDIAEGYSVSREKKESFPLTVTSAQKNPTAFYLCASSTQGTDTQYFGPGTRLTVL.